This TCR beta chain was profiled in a study of graft-versus-host responses after intestinal transplantation. Study as a whole: Induction using anti-thymocyte globulin, followed by tacrolimus and steroids for roughly 3 years, was given to all recipients.

Sequencing used immunoSEQ multiplex PCR; TCRdb keeps in-frame clones, though not all of them. The sample has tens of thousands of clones, approximately 96% seen once. The V gene's germline CDR1 is SGHKS and CDR2 YYEKEE (reference sequence). V lost 2 bases and J lost 3, with 12 bases in between. This CDR3 contains 15 residues. Points on this clone: Antigen specificity is unknown.

The gene calls are TRBV5-5 and TRBJ1-5, with D unclear. Sequenced here: unstimulated CD8+ T cells sorted from spleen or lymph node cells, sampled before transplant. The clonotype originates from a human donor who was the organ donor for an intestinal transplant. DNA of the CDR3: TGTGCCAGCAGCTTAGAATGGCAGATCAATCAGCCCCAGCATTTT. This codes for CASSLEWQINQPQHF.